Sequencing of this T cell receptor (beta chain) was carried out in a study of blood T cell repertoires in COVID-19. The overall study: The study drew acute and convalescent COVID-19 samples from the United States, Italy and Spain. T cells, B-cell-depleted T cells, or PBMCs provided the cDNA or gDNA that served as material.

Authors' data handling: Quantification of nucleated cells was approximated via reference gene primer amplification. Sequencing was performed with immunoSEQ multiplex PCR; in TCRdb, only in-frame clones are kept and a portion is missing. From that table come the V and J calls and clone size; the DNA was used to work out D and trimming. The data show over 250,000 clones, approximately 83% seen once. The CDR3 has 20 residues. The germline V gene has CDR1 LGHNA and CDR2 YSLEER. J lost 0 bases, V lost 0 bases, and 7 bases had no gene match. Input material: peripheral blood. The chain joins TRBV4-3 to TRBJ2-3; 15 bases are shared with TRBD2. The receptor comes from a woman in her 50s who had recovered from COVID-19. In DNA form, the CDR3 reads TGCGCCAGCAGCCAAGATCCGGGACTAGCGGGGGGCCCCAGCACAGATACGCAGTATTTT. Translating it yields CASSQDPGLAGGPSTDTQYF.